Sequencing of this T cell receptor (beta chain) was carried out in a study of T-cell reconstitution after alpha-beta-depleted transplantation in children. Study findings and constraints: A year post-transplant, T-cell counts and diversity derived mostly from newly produced T cells.

The CDR3 consists of 17 residues. Trimming removed 6 bases from V and 3 bases from J; junction bases left unmatched: 16. CDR1 is MNHNS, CDR2 SASEGT, per germline. For this clonotype: Its antigen is currently unknown.

A library of TCRbeta sequences, prepared with unique molecular identifiers, was generated. TCRdb recomputed calls from the PCR reads with MiXCR, one row per CDR3 protein. There are under 850,000 distinct CDR3 sequences in the sample; over 10% occur only once, and 0.79% lies in the top ten. The TCR comes from a girl aged 2 to 10 with congenital amegakaryocytic thrombocytopenia, due to receive a stem cell transplant. The chain uses TRBV6-1 and TRBJ1-1; 7 bases line up with TRBD1. The material sequenced was PBMCs, taken before TCRalphabeta/CD19-depleted stem cell transplant. Here the CDR3 DNA reads TGTGCCAGCAGCTCCGGACAGGAGTTCAAAGGGCACACTGAAGCTTTCTTT. Translating it yields CASSSGQEFKGHTEAFF.